A selection of T cell receptor beta chains follows, all from one sample in a study of shared T cell receptors in the human thymus. Sequencing used immunoSEQ multiplex PCR; TCRdb keeps in-frame clones, though not all of them. The table has 500,000 to 850,000 clones, over 75% seen once. The sample also formed part of further work on human thymus T cells.

The sample consisted of thymocytes. Receptor source: a boy under two years old with a congenital heart defect. CDR3s include the opening cysteine and the closing phenylalanine or tryptophan. The order of the fields is clone size, V gene, CDR3 protein. Only part of the rows carry a size: once, few, many, or a class if the clone is expanded.

NA TRBV19 CASSIGGGGGPASSYNEQFF
NA TRBV7-2 CASSTAGGPSQGDTQYF
NA TRBV7-2 CASSLERRGLYEQYF
once TRBV28 CASGITSGSSTDTQYF
once TRBV5-6 CASSFGRYSPDGTQYF
NA TRBV28 CASSGYNEQFF
NA TRBV9 CASSGQGSGANVLTF
few TRBV5-4 CASSRRVAGVPLYEQYF
NA TRBV4-3 CASSQDDGLYNEQFF
few TRBV9 CASSVGSDRGGMNTEAFF
NA TRBV4-2 CASSEGGRQGGFGEQYF